The present T cell receptor (beta chain) was sequenced within a study of molecular identifiers for immune sequencing clone quantification. Findings and limits, study-wide: Clones exceeding 20 RNA copies carried over 99% of effector molecules but under 1% of naive-cell molecules.

Germline V CDR1 and CDR2: SGHAT, FQDESV (reference sequence). The CDR3 has 13 residues. Trimming removed 0 bases at V and 2 bases at J, with 5 bases between. MiXCR, applied by TCRdb to the PCR reads, yields one record per CDR3 protein. The sample lists approximately 630,000 distinct CDR3 sequences, approximately 24% occurring once. On this clonotype: What it recognizes is unknown.

The sequence derives from a human donor in good health. Some libraries in this study had Jurkat cell RNA spiked in. The chain is built from TRBV11-1 and TRBJ2-7, with D unclear. The sample consisted of naive CD8+ T cells from blood, with Jurkat cell RNA spiked in. As for subset: FACS-sorted CD8+CD4-CCR7+CD45RA+ naive T cells. CDR3 sequence: CASSLAVAYEQYF. In nucleotides, the CDR3 is TGTGCCAGCAGCTTAGCGGTGGCCTACGAGCAGTACTTC.